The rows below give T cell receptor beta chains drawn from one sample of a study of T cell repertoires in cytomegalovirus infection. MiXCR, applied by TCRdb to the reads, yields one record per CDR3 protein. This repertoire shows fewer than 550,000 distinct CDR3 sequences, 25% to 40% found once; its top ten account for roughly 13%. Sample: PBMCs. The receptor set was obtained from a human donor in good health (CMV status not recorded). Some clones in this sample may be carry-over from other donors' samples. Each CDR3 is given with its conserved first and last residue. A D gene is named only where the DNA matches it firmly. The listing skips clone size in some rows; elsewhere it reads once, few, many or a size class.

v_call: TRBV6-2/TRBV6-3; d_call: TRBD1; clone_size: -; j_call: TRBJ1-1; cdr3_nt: TGTGCCAGCAGGACGGACAGGGATAGTTTGGAAGCTTTCTTT; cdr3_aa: CASRTDRDSLEAFF
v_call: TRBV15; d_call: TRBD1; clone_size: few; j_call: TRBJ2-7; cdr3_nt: TGTGCCACCAGCTTCCGGACAGGGGGCAGCGAGCAGTACTTC; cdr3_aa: CATSFRTGGSEQYF
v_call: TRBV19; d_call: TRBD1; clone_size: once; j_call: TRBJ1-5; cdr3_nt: TGTGCCAGTGTACCGGGACAGGGCCCCAATCAGCCCCAGCATTTT; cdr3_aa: CASVPGQGPNQPQHF
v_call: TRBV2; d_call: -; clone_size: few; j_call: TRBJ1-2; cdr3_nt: TGTGCCAGCAGTGTTGGCAGGGGTAATTATGGCTACACCTTC; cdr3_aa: CASSVGRGNYGYTF
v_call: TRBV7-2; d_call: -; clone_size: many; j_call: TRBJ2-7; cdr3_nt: TGTGCCAGCAGCTCTAAACCTGGACTAAGCTCCTACGAGCAGTACTTC; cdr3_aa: CASSSKPGLSSYEQYF
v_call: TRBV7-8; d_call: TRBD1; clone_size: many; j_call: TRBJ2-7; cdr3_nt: TGTGCCAGCAGCTTAGGGGCACAGGGGTCATACGAGCAGTACTTC; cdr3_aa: CASSLGAQGSYEQYF
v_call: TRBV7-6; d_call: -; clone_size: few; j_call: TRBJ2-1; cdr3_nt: TGTGCCAGCAGCTTAGGTCCGGGACCTGAGCAGTTCTTC; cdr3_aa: CASSLGPGPEQFF
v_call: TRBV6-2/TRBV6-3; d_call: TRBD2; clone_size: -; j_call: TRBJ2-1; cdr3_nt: TGTGCCAGCAGTTGGCGGGGGGAGAACAATGAGCAGTTCTTC; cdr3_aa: CASSWRGENNEQFF
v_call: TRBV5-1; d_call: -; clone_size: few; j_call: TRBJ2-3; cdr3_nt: TGCGCCAGCAGCTTGGTCTTCGGGGGCCGGATGGATACGCAGTATTTT; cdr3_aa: CASSLVFGGRMDTQYF
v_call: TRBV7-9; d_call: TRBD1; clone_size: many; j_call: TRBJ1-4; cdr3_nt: TGTGCCAGCAGCGCGGACAGGGTGAACGAAAAACTGTTTTTT; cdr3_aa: CASSADRVNEKLFF
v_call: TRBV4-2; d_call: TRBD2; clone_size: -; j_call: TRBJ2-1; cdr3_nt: TGTGCCAGCAGCCAAGACCCGAGGGGACTAGCGAAGGAGCACAATGAGCAGTTCTTC; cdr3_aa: CASSQDPRGLAKEHNEQFF
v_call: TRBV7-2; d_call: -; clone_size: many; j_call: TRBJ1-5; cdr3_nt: TGTGCCAGCAGCTTCTCACCTAATCAGCCCCAGCATTTT; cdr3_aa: CASSFSPNQPQHF
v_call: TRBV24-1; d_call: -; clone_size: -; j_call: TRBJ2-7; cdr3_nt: TGTGCCACCAGTGATTTAGGAGGGCGTGAGCAGTACTTC; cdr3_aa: CATSDLGGREQYF
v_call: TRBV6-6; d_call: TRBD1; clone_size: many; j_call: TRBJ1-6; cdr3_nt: TGTGCCAGCAGTCTTGGACAGGGTGCGATGTCCCTCCACTTT; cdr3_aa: CASSLGQGAMSLHF
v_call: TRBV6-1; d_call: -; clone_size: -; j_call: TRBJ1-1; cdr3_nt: TGTACCAGCAGTGAACGAAAGGCCGTGCGGGGGACTGAAGCTTTCTTT; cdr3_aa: CTSSERKAVRGTEAFF
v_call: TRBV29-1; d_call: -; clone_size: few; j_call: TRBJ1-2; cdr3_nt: TGCAGCGTTGGCCTGAGAGGTGGCTACACCTTC; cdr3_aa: CSVGLRGGYTF
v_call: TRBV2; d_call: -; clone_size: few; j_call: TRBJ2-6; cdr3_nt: TGTGCCAGCAGTGATGGAAACTCTGGGGCCAACGTCCTGACTTTC; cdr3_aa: CASSDGNSGANVLTF
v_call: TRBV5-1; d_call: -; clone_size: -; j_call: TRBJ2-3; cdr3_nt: TGCGCCAGCCGGGTAGCGGCTAGCACAGATACGCAGTATTTT; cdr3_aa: CASRVAASTDTQYF
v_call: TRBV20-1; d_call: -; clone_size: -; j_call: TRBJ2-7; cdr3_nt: TGCAGTTCCCCGGGCCAAGGATTCAACGAGCAGTACTTC; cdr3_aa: CSSPGQGFNEQYF
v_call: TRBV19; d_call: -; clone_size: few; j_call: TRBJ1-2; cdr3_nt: TGTGCCAGTACCGTGGGGGGGACACCTAACTATGGCTACACCTTC; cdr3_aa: CASTVGGTPNYGYTF
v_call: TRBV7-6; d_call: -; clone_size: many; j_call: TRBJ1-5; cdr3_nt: TGTGCCAGCAGCCGAAATGCGGGCGATCAGCCCCAGCATTTT; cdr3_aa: CASSRNAGDQPQHF
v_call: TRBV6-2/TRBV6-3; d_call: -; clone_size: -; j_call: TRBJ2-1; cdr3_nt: TGTGCCAGCAGTCAGACAGTGAACCCTAGCTCCTACAATGAGCAGTTCTTC; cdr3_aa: CASSQTVNPSSYNEQFF
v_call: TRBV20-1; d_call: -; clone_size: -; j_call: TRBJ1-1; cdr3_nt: TGCAGTGCCCTGTCCACGGTTGGAGCTTTCTTT; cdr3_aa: CSALSTVGAFF
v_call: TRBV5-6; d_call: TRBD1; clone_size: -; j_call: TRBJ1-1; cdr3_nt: TGTGCCAGCGCCTGGGAATCGGGACAGGCCACTGAAGCTTTCTTT; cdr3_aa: CASAWESGQATEAFF
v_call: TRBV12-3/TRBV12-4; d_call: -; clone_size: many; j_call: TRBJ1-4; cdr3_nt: TGTGCCAGCAGTCCCAGTAAGGCCAATGAAAAACTGTTTTTT; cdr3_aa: CASSPSKANEKLFF
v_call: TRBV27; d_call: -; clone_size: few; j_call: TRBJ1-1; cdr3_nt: TGTGCCAGCAGTACAGGGTTGGAGAAAGCTTTCTTT; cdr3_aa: CASSTGLEKAFF
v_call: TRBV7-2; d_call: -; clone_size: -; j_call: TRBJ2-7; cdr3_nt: TGTGCCAGCAGCTACCCGGGGGTCACGCGCTACGAGCAGTACTTC; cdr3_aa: CASSYPGVTRYEQYF
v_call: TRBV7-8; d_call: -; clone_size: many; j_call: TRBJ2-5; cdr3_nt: TGTGCCAGCAGCCTCAAACGGACAGAAGAGACCCAGTACTTC; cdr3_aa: CASSLKRTEETQYF